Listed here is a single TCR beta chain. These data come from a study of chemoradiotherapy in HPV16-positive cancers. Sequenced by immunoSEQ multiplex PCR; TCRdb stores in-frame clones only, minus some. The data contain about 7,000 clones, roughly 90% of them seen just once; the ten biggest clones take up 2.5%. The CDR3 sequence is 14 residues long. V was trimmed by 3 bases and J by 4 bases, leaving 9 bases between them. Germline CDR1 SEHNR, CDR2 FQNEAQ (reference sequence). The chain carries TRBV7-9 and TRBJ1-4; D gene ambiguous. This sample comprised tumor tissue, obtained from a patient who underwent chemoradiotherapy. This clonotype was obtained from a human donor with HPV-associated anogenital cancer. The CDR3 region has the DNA TGTGCCAGCAGCTTGGAATGGGGTAATGAAAAACTGTTTTTT. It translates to CASSLEWGNEKLFF.